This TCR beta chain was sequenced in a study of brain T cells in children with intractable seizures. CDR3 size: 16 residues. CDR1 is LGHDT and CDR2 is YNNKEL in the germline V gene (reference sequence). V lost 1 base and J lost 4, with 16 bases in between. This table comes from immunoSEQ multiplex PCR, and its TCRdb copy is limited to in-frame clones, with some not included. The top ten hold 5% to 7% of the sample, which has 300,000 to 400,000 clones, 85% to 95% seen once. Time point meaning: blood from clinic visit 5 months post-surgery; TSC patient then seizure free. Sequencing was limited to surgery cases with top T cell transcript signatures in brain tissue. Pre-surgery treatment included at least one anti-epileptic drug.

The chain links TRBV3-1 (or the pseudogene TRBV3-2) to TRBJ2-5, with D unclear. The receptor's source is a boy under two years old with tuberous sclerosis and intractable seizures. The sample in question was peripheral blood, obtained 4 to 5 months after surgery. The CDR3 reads CASSQVRLGVGETQYF. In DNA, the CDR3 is TGTGCCAGCAGCCAAGTGAGGTTAGGCGTGGGAGAGACCCAGTACTTC.